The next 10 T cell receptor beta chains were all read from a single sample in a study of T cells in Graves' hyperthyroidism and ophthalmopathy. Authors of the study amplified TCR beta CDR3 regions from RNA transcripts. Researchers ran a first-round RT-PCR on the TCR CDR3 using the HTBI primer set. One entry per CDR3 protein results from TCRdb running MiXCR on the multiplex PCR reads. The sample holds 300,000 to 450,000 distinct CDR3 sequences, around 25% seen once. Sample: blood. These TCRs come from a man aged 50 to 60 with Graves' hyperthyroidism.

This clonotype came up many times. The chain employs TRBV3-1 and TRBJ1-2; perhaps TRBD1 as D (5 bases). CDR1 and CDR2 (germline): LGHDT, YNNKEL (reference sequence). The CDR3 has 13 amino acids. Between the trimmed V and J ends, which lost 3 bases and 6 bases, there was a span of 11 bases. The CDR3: CASSQPAGNGYTF. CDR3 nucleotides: TGTGCCAGCAGCCAGCCGGCAGGGAATGGCTACACCTTC.

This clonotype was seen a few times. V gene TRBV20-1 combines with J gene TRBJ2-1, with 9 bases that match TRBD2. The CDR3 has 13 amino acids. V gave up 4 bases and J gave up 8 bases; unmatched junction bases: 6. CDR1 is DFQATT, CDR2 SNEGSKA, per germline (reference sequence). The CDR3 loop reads CSAISGSVDEQFF. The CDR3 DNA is TGCAGTGCTATTAGCGGGAGTGTGGATGAGCAGTTCTTC.

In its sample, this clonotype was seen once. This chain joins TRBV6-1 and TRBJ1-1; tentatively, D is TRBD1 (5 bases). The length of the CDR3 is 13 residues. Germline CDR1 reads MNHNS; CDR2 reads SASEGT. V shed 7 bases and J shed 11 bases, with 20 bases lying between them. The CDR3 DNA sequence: TGTGCCAGCAACAACCGGGACGTTGGTCCCGCTTTCTTT. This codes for CASNNRDVGPAFF.

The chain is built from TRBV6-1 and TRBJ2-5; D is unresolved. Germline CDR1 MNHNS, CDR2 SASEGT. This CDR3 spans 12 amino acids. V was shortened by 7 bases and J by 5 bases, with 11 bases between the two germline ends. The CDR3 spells CASTAGGETQYF. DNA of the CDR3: TGTGCCAGCACGGCCGGTGGGGAGACCCAGTACTTC.

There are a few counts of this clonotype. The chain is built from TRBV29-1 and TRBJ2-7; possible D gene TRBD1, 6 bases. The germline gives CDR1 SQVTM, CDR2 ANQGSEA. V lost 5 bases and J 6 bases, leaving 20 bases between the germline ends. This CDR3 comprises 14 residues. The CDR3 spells CSVNVQGQGGEQYF. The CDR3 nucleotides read TGCAGCGTTAACGTCCAGGGGCAGGGTGGCGAGCAGTACTTC.

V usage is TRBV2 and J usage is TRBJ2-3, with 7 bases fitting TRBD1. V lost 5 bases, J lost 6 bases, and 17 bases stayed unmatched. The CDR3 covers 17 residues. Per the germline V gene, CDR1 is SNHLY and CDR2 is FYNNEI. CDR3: CASSYSRQGSVLDTQYF. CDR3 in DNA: TGTGCCAGCAGTTACTCCCGACAGGGATCCGTCCTCGATACGCAGTATTTT.

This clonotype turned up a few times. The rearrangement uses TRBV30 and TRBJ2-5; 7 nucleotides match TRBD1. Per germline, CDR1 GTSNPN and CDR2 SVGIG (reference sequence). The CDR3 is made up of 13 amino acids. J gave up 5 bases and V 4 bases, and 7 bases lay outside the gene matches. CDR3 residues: CAWNAGGVETQYF. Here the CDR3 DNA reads TGTGCCTGGAACGCAGGGGGAGTGGAGACCCAGTACTTC.

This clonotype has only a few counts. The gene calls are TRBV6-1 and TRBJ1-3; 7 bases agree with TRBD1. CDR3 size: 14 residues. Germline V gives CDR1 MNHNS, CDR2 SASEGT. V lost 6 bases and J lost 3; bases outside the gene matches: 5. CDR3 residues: CASSRGAIGNTIYF. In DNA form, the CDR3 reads TGTGCCAGCAGCAGGGGGGCTATTGGAAACACCATATATTTT.

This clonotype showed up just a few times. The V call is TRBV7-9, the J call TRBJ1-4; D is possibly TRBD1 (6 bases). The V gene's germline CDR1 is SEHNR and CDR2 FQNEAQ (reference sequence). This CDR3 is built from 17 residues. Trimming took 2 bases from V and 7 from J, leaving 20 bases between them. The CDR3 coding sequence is TGTGCCAGCAGCTTAACCATAGGGACAAACTTGGGTGAAAAACTGTTTTTT. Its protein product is CASSLTIGTNLGEKLFF.

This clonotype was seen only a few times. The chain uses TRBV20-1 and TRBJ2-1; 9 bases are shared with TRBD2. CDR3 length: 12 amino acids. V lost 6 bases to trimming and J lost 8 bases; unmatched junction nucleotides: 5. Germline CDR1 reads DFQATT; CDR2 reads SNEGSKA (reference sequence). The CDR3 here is CSALAGVYEQFF. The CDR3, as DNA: TGCAGTGCCTTAGCGGGAGTCTATGAGCAGTTCTTC.